One sample yielded the 22 T cell receptor beta chains listed below, sequenced in a study of cytotoxic CD8 clonotypes in ibrutinib-treated CLL. Assay: immunoSEQ multiplex PCR; the TCRdb copy retains only in-frame clones and omits some. This sample has approximately 140,000 clones, with approximately 90% found just once. The specimen comprised PBMCs, sampled after 12 months of ibrutinib treatment. The receptors derive from a human donor with chronic lymphocytic leukemia.

CDR3 bases: TGTGCCAGCAGTTCAGCTGGGCCTCTAAACTATGGCTACACCTTC. Its protein is CASSSAGPLNYGYTF. This chain connects TRBV27 to TRBJ1-2, with D uncertain. CDR1 and CDR2 from the germline V gene are MNHEY and SMNVEV (reference sequence). CDR3 size: 15 residues. V lost 4 bases and J lost 2, with 14 bases in between.

The chain is built from TRBV7-9 and TRBJ2-1; 9 positions match TRBD2. V shed 5 bases and J 5 bases; nucleotides not matched to a gene: 7. This CDR3 has 15 amino acids. Per germline, CDR1 SEHNR and CDR2 FQNEAQ (reference sequence). The CDR3 nucleotides are TGTGCCAGCAGCCACTTAGCGGGAGCCCACAATGAGCAGTTCTTC. Translating gives CASSHLAGAHNEQFF.

The gene calls are TRBV5-1 and TRBJ1-4, with 7 bases aligning to TRBD1. V shed 6 bases and J 6 bases; nucleotides not matched to a gene: 8. The germline CDR1 and CDR2 sequences are SGHRS and YFSETQ. The CDR3 is 14 residues long. Here the CDR3 reads CASTRQGGDEKLFF. The CDR3 DNA reads as TGCGCCAGCACCCGGCAGGGGGGGGATGAAAAACTGTTTTTT.

The chain has TRBV11-2 and TRBJ2-1; TRBD1 or TRBD2 may be the D gene (5 bases each). The CDR3 consists of 15 residues. Germline V gene lookup returns CDR1 SGHAT and CDR2 FQNNGV. The V end was cut by 5 bases, the J end by 0 bases, with 11 bases between. The CDR3: CASSPPGPSYNEQFF. CDR3 in DNA: TGTGCCAGCAGCCCCCCGGGGCCCTCCTACAATGAGCAGTTCTTC. Combining the CDR3 with reference TRBV11-2 and TRBJ2-1 gives the whole variable domain EAGVAQSPRYKIIEKRQSVAFWCNPISGHATLYWYQQILGQGPKLLIQFQNNGVVDDSQLPKDRFSAERLKGVDSTLKIQPAKLEDSAVYLCASSPPGPSYNEQFFGPGTRLTVL.

The rearrangement uses TRBV29-1 and TRBJ2-7, with 7 positions matching TRBD1. V was clipped by 6 bases and J by 4 bases; unmatched bases: 12. CDR3 size: 14 residues. Germline V gives CDR1 SQVTM, CDR2 ANQGSEA. The CDR3: CSVELGTETYEQYF. Here the CDR3 DNA reads TGCAGCGTCGAGCTGGGGACAGAAACGTACGAGCAGTACTTC.

The rearrangement uses TRBV19 and TRBJ2-1; TRBD2 agrees at 8 bases. The germline V gene encodes CDR1 LNHDA and CDR2 SQIVND (reference sequence). The CDR3 is 15 residues long. Trimming removed 2 bases from V and 3 bases from J; junction bases left unmatched: 3. DNA of the CDR3: TGTGCCAGTAGTATACAGCGGGGGCTCTACAATGAGCAGTTCTTC. Translation: CASSIQRGLYNEQFF.

The V call is TRBV28, the J call TRBJ2-2; maybe TRBD1 (5 bases). CDR3 length: 14 amino acids. The V gene's germline CDR1 is MDHEN and CDR2 SYDVKM. Trimming removed 0 bases at V and 5 bases at J, with 7 bases between. Here the CDR3 reads CASSLWQGTGELFF. The CDR3 nucleotides are TGTGCCAGCAGTTTATGGCAGGGAACCGGGGAGCTGTTTTTT.

This clone was observed a few times. The V and J genes are TRBV6-5 and TRBJ1-5; tentatively, D is TRBD1 (5 bases). CDR1 is MNHEY and CDR2 is SVGAGI in the germline V gene. Between the trimmed V and J ends, which lost 6 bases and 7 bases, there was a span of 10 bases. This CDR3 region has 12 residues. The chain's CDR3 is CASSPGGQPQHF. The CDR3 nucleotides read TGTGCCAGCAGCCCGGGGGGGCAGCCCCAGCATTTT.

This clone was counted once. At one boundary the junction diverges from the germline segment, which might be a read error. The chain couples TRBV7-7 to TRBJ2-1; 8 bases fit TRBD1. CDR3 length: 21 amino acids. Germline V gives CDR1 SSHAT, CDR2 FNYEAQ (reference sequence). CDR3 bases: TGTGCTAGCAGCTCGTTTGGGGGACAGGCGGCACCGGGACTCCGTTACAATGAGCAGTTCTTC. The encoded protein is CASSSFGGQAAPGLRYNEQFF.

This chain links TRBV6-5 with TRBJ2-7, with TRBD2 matching 10 bases. This CDR3 spans 14 amino acids. Germline V gene lookup returns CDR1 MNHEY and CDR2 SVGAGI. V lost 4 bases to trimming and J lost 3 bases; unmatched junction nucleotides: 3. CDR3: CASSSLAGDYEQYF. DNA for the CDR3: TGTGCCAGCAGTTCCCTAGCGGGAGACTACGAGCAGTACTTC.

The sample holds one count of this clone. The gene calls are TRBV9 and TRBJ1-3; D remains unclear. The CDR3 loop spans 13 amino acids. Germline loops: CDR1 SGDLS, CDR2 YYNGEE. Trimming pared 1 base from V and 4 bases from J, leaving 6 bases between. The CDR3 region has the DNA TGTGCCAGCAGCGTAACAGCGGGAAACACCATATATTTT. Encoded protein: CASSVTAGNTIYF.

CDR3 amino acids: CASSVGQQNTEAFF. The CDR3, as DNA: TGTGCCAGCAGTGTGGGACAGCAGAACACTGAAGCTTTCTTT. V and J are TRBV6-1 and TRBJ1-1; TRBD1 agrees at 7 bases. The CDR3 is 14 residues long. Germline values: CDR1 MNHNS, CDR2 SASEGT. Trimming took 4 bases from V and 1 from J; bases not matched to a gene: 3.

This clone was observed a few times. The V call is TRBV10-3, the J call TRBJ2-7; 11 nucleotides line up with TRBD2. In germline, CDR1 is ENHRY, CDR2 SYGVKD. The trim removed 10 bases at V and 6 bases at J, leaving 8 bases unmatched. The CDR3 is 13 residues long. Here the CDR3 DNA reads TGTGCCACCTTAGCGGGAGGGCCGGTCGAGCAGTACTTC. Translating gives CATLAGGPVEQYF.

This clone was detected only a few times. This rearrangement joins TRBV2 to TRBJ2-7; D possibly corresponds to TRBD2 (6 bases). Deletions cut 8 bases from V and 3 bases from J, with 17 bases between. CDR1 and CDR2 (germline): SNHLY, FYNNEI. This CDR3 has 14 residues. CDR3 in DNA: TGTGCCAGCGAATCCGCGACTAGTAGCTACGAGCAGTACTTC. This codes for CASESATSSYEQYF.

The genes are TRBV30 and TRBJ1-5, with D possibly matching TRBD1 (6 bases). This CDR3 spans 11 amino acids. The germline V gene has CDR1 GTSNPN and CDR2 SVGIG (reference sequence). V lost 5 bases, J lost 11 bases, and 13 bases lay in between. The CDR3 here is CAWGDRDTQHF. The CDR3 region has the DNA TGTGCCTGGGGAGACCGGGACACCCAGCATTTT.

This chain links TRBV6-4 with TRBJ1-1; unclear D gene. Trimming cost V 0 bases and J 1 base, with 3 bases left between them. This CDR3 comprises 13 residues. The V gene's germline CDR1 is MRHNA and CDR2 SNTAGT. This chain's CDR3 is CASSDSANTEAFF. CDR3 nucleotides: TGTGCCAGCAGTGACTCTGCGAACACTGAAGCTTTCTTT.

The genes are TRBV6-5 and TRBJ2-1, with D unclear. Germline V CDR1 and CDR2: MNHEY, SVGAGI. V was pared by 0 bases and J by 10 bases, with 10 bases between. The CDR3 sequence is 13 residues long. CDR3 coding DNA: TGTGCCAGCAGTTACTCGCACGGCACCGAGCAGTTCTTC. This gives the protein CASSYSHGTEQFF.

V is TRBV6-5 and J is TRBJ1-1; D might be TRBD1 (6 bases). This CDR3 spans 13 amino acids. V dropped 2 bases and J dropped 3 bases, with 7 bases sitting between them. Germline loops: CDR1 MNHEY, CDR2 SVGAGI. The CDR3: CASSYEGDTEAFF. The CDR3 DNA is TGTGCCAGCAGTTACGAGGGGGACACTGAAGCTTTCTTT.

The V and J genes are TRBV28 and TRBJ1-1; 8 bases are shared with TRBD1. V was clipped by 4 bases and J by 12 bases; unmatched bases: 10. Germline V gene sequence: CDR1 MDHEN, CDR2 SYDVKM. The CDR3 runs to 13 residues. The CDR3, as DNA: TGTGCCAGCAGTTCTTCCGGGACAGGTCGAACTTTCTTT. Protein sequence: CASSSSGTGRTFF. The variable domain in full, with the rest retrieved from reference TRBV28 and TRBJ1-1, is DVKVTQSSRYLVKRTGEKVFLECVQDMDHENMFWYRQDPGLGLRLIYFSYDVKMKEKGDIPEGYSVSREKKERFSLILESASTNQTSMYLCASSSSGTGRTFFGQGTRLTVV.

CDR3 DNA sequence: TGCGCCAGCAGCCCCTCCGGGCACGAGCAGTACTTC. This translates into CASSPSGHEQYF. V usage is TRBV4-1 and J usage is TRBJ2-7, with D unresolved. Germline V lookup: CDR1 MGHRA, CDR2 YSYEKL. V was cut by 4 bases and J by 5 bases, with 9 bases left in between. The CDR3 has 12 residues.

This chain links TRBV19 with TRBJ2-2, with 9 bases aligning to TRBD1. The CDR3 is 15 residues long. Trimming took 3 bases from V and 4 from J; bases not matched to a gene: 3. Germline V gene lookup returns CDR1 LNHDA and CDR2 SQIVND (reference sequence). CDR3 sequence reads: CASSITGGFTGELFF. The CDR3 coding sequence is TGTGCCAGTAGTATTACAGGGGGCTTCACCGGGGAGCTGTTTTTT.

This clone was recorded once. This sequence joins TRBV4-2 and TRBJ2-5, with D tentatively TRBD1 (6 bases). Germline V CDR1 and CDR2: LGHNA, YNFKEQ. The CDR3 length is 16 residues. Trimming stripped 2 bases from V and 2 bases from J, with 15 bases between. CDR3 DNA: TGTGCCAGCAGCCAAAGGGGGAGATTTACACAAGAGACCCAGTACTTC. Its translation: CASSQRGRFTQETQYF.